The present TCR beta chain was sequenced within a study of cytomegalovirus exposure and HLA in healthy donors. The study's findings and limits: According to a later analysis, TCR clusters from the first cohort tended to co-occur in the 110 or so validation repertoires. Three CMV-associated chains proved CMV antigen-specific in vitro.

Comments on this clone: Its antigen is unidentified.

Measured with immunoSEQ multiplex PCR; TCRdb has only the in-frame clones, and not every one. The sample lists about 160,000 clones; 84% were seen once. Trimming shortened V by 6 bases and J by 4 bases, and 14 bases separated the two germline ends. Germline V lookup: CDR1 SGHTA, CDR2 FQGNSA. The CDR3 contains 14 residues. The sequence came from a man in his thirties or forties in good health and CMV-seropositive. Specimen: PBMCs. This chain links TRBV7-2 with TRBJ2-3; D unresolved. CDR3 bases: TGTGCCAGCAGTGGGCCTCCCTTGTCAGATACGCAGTATTTT. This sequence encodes CASSGPPLSDTQYF.